Below, 32 T cell receptor beta chains from the same sample are listed, as sequenced in a study of blood T cell repertoires in COVID-19. Sequencing used immunoSEQ multiplex PCR; TCRdb keeps in-frame clones, though not all of them. The table shows some 220,000 clones, with around 84% occurring only once. Input material: peripheral blood. These receptors originate from a middle-aged man with active or convalescent COVID-19.

Comments on this clone: Other DNA variants within this sample encode the same CDR3. The chain recombines TRBV7-3 with TRBJ2-1, with D perhaps matching TRBD2 (6 bases). CDR3 length equals 16 residues. V lost 1 base and J lost 0, with 10 bases in between. Looked up from germline, CDR1 is SGHTA and CDR2 is FQGTGA. In nucleotides, the CDR3 is TGTGCCAGCAGCTTAATCGGGGGAAGCTCCTACAATGAGCAGTTCTTC. Translated, it gives CASSLIGGSSYNEQFF.

The chain couples TRBV5-5 to TRBJ1-1; a possible D gene is TRBD1 (5 bases). V was shortened by 2 bases and J by 11 bases, with 10 bases between the two germline ends. The CDR3 has 11 amino acids. Germline V gene data show CDR1 as SGHKS and CDR2 as YYEKEE (reference sequence). This CDR3 reads CASSLGGTAFF. In DNA, the CDR3 is TGTGCCAGCAGCTTAGGAGGGACGGCTTTCTTT.

This clone came up once. The chain employs TRBV7-2 and TRBJ1-2; D is unresolved. V was trimmed by 2 bases and J by 1 base, leaving 8 bases between them. CDR1 SGHTA and CDR2 FQGNSA come from the germline V gene. CDR3 length: 14 residues. CDR3 sequence reads: CASSLSGYNYGYTF. DNA of the CDR3: TGTGCCAGCAGCTTATCCGGGTATAACTATGGCTACACCTTC.

This rearrangement joins TRBV2 to TRBJ1-1; D remains unclear. The ends were cut back, 3 bases at V and 6 bases at J, with 8 bases in the middle. There are 12 residues in the CDR3. Germline values: CDR1 SNHLY, CDR2 FYNNEI. The CDR3 is CASSDELAEAFF. DNA for the CDR3: TGTGCCAGCAGTGATGAACTCGCTGAAGCTTTCTTT. Based on the CDR3 plus reference TRBV2 and TRBJ1-1, the full variable domain is EPEVTQTPSHQVTQMGQEVILRCVPISNHLYFYWYRQILGQKVEFLVSFYNNEISEKSEIFDDQFSVERPDGSNFTLKIRSTKLEDSAMYFCASSDELAEAFFGQGTRLTVV.

The gene calls are TRBV6-5 and TRBJ1-1, with TRBD1 as a possible D gene (6 bases). Looked up from germline, CDR1 is MNHEY and CDR2 is SVGAGI. The CDR3 is 13 residues long. V was cut by 5 bases and J by 5 bases, with 12 bases left in between. As DNA, the CDR3 is TGTGCCAGCAGTCGTACAGGGTCAACTGAAGCTTTCTTT. It yields the protein CASSRTGSTEAFF.

The CDR3 nucleotides are TGTGCCAGCAGCTTAGAGTGGGGGAGGAGGACTGAAGCTTTCTTT. Its protein product is CASSLEWGRRTEAFF. V and J are TRBV11-1 and TRBJ1-1; maybe TRBD1 (5 bases). Trimming left V 1 base short and J 5 bases short, with 14 bases between. The CDR3 covers 15 residues. CDR1 and CDR2 (germline): SGHAT, FQDESV (reference sequence).

The chain is built from TRBV19 and TRBJ2-1, with a tentative D call TRBD2 (6 bases). This CDR3 comprises 19 residues. V dropped 5 bases and J dropped 0 bases, with 23 bases sitting between them. Germline assignment: CDR1 LNHDA and CDR2 SQIVND (reference sequence). The chain's CDR3 is CASSSSPFFGRSSYNEQFF. CDR3 nucleotides: TGTGCCAGTAGTTCATCGCCCTTCTTTGGGAGGTCCTCCTACAATGAGCAGTTCTTC.

Comment on this clone: One end of the junction is discordant with germline, which a read error may explain. The rearrangement links TRBV7-7 to TRBJ2-1; the match to TRBD1 covers 9 bases. In germline, CDR1 is SSHAT, CDR2 FNYEAQ (reference sequence). The CDR3 has 16 amino acids. The CDR3 spells CASSLAPPGQGYEQFF. In DNA form, the CDR3 reads TGTGCTAGCAGCTTAGCTCCTCCGGGACAGGGTTATGAGCAGTTCTTC. Using reference TRBV7-7 and TRBJ2-1 for the parts outside the CDR3, the full variable domain is GAGVSQSPRYKVTKRGQDVTLRCDPISSHATLYWYQQALGQGPEFLTYFNYEAQPDKSGLPSDRFSAERPEGSISTLTIQRTEQRDSAMYRCASSLAPPGQGYEQFFGPGTRLTVL.

J is TRBJ2-3 and V is TRBV5-1; possibly TRBD2 for D (6 bases). This CDR3 spans 17 amino acids. Germline-derived CDR1 and CDR2 are SGHRS and YFSETQ. Trimming took 0 bases from V and 0 from J, leaving 14 bases between them. This chain's CDR3 is CASSLALAAHSTDTQYF. The CDR3 bases are TGCGCCAGCAGCTTGGCATTAGCGGCCCATAGCACAGATACGCAGTATTTT. Using reference TRBV5-1 and TRBJ2-3 for the parts outside the CDR3, the full variable domain is KAGVTQTPRYLIKTRGQQVTLSCSPISGHRSVSWYQQTPGQGLQFLFEYFSETQRNKGNFPGRFSGRQFSNSRSEMNVSTLELGDSALYLCASSLALAAHSTDTQYFGPGTRLTVL.

A single count supports this clone. The J gene is TRBJ1-2, the V gene TRBV12-3 or TRBV12-4; D is undetermined. Trimming cost V 5 bases and J 5 bases, with 12 bases left between them. This CDR3 region has 13 residues. CDR3 DNA: TGTGCCAGCAGTGAAACAGCGGGGTATGGCTACACCTTC. Translated: CASSETAGYGYTF.

This clone was counted once. The chain couples TRBV9 to TRBJ1-2; D may be TRBD1 (5 bases). The CDR3 runs to 13 residues. Germline V gives CDR1 SGDLS, CDR2 YYNGEE. V lost 0 bases and J lost 3, with 6 bases in between. CDR3 sequence: CASSVGGYYGYTF. CDR3 sequence (DNA): TGTGCCAGCAGCGTAGGGGGCTACTATGGCTACACCTTC.

The chain is built from TRBV2 and TRBJ1-4; 8 bases fit TRBD1. V dropped 8 bases and J dropped 1; count of bases not matched to a gene: 6. The CDR3 consists of 15 residues. Germline values: CDR1 SNHLY, CDR2 FYNNEI. CDR3 residues: CASHQGAVTNEKLFF. The CDR3 DNA reads TGTGCCAGCCACCAGGGGGCCGTAACTAATGAAAAACTGTTTTTT.

This chain links TRBV28 with TRBJ1-1, with D unresolved. There are 12 residues in the CDR3. Deletions cut 10 bases from V and 5 bases from J, with 14 bases between. The V gene's germline CDR1 is MDHEN and CDR2 SYDVKM. The CDR3 protein is CAIGRAGTEAFF. The CDR3 DNA reads as TGTGCCATCGGACGGGCGGGTACTGAAGCTTTCTTT.

This chain uses TRBV9 with TRBJ2-3, with 10 bases aligning to TRBD2. Germline CDR1 is SGDLS and CDR2 is YYNGEE. The length of the CDR3 is 17 residues. The J segment lost 6 bases and the V segment lost 4 bases, leaving 14 bases of the junction unmatched. CDR3 nucleotides: TGTGCCAGCAGCCCTTCCACCCTTAGCGGGAGGACGGATACGCAGTATTTT. This codes for CASSPSTLSGRTDTQYF.

This rearrangement joins TRBV11-2 to TRBJ1-2; a possible D gene is TRBD1 (5 bases). V dropped 1 base and J dropped 3 bases, with 15 bases sitting between them. Per the germline V gene, CDR1 is SGHAT and CDR2 is FQNNGV. This CDR3 region has 16 residues. CDR3 DNA sequence: TGTGCCAGCAGCTTAGGGGGGGAGGGTCGACACTATGGCTACACCTTC. Its protein product is CASSLGGEGRHYGYTF. The full variable domain, its missing parts supplied by reference TRBV11-2 and TRBJ1-2, is EAGVAQSPRYKIIEKRQSVAFWCNPISGHATLYWYQQILGQGPKLLIQFQNNGVVDDSQLPKDRFSAERLKGVDSTLKIQPAKLEDSAVYLCASSLGGEGRHYGYTFGSGTRLTVV.

The chain couples TRBV5-6 to TRBJ2-7; D is perhaps TRBD2 (5 bases). V was clipped by 5 bases and J by 2 bases, with 11 bases between them. The germline V gene encodes CDR1 SGHDT and CDR2 YYEEEE. This CDR3 contains 13 residues. CDR3 nucleotide sequence: TGTGCCAGCAGTTTGTGGGGAGCCTACGAGCAGTACTTC. Protein: CASSLWGAYEQYF.

V usage is TRBV10-3 and J usage is TRBJ1-1, with D maybe TRBD1 (5 bases). CDR3 length equals 12 residues. The V end lost 1 base, the J end lost 11 bases, and 11 bases lay between the germline ends. CDR1 and CDR2 from the germline V gene are ENHRY and SYGVKD. The CDR3 sequence is CAISELGGRAFF. CDR3 DNA: TGTGCCATCAGTGAGTTGGGGGGTCGGGCTTTCTTT.

V usage is TRBV7-8 and J usage is TRBJ1-6, with D tentatively TRBD1 (5 bases). The germline gives CDR1 SGHVS, CDR2 FQNEAQ. The CDR3 loop spans 14 amino acids. V was shortened by 2 bases and J by 9 bases, with 11 bases between the two germline ends. Written as DNA, the CDR3 is TGTGCCAGCAGCTTAAGTGCAGGGCGTTCACCCCTCCACTTT. Its translation is CASSLSAGRSPLHF.

The chain is built from TRBV19 and TRBJ1-5; 8 nucleotides align to TRBD1. Germline V gives CDR1 LNHDA, CDR2 SQIVND (reference sequence). Trimming removed 10 bases from V and 5 bases from J; junction bases left unmatched: 10. This CDR3 region has 14 residues. CDR3 sequence reads: CATTGQGIYQPQHF. As DNA, the CDR3 is TGTGCCACAACAGGACAGGGCATCTATCAGCCCCAGCATTTT.

This chain links TRBV19 with TRBJ1-1; 7 bases map to TRBD1. CDR1 LNHDA and CDR2 SQIVND come from the germline V gene (reference sequence). The CDR3 contains 16 residues. V lost 4 bases and J lost 1; bases outside the gene matches: 9. CDR3 bases: TGTGCCAGTAGTACTATTAACAGGGGCCCGAACACTGAAGCTTTCTTT. Amino acids: CASSTINRGPNTEAFF.

The V and J genes are TRBV10-3 and TRBJ2-1; TRBD2 agrees at 12 bases. Germline CDR1 and CDR2: ENHRY and SYGVKD. V was clipped by 0 bases and J by 5 bases; unmatched bases: 8. The CDR3 is 18 amino acids. The CDR3 sequence is CAISESPRTSGKDNEQFF. CDR3 DNA sequence: TGTGCCATCAGTGAGTCCCCCCGGACTAGCGGGAAGGACAATGAGCAGTTCTTC.

V is TRBV28 and J is TRBJ2-3; 9 bases agree with TRBD1. Per the germline V gene, CDR1 is MDHEN and CDR2 is SYDVKM. V trimming: 4 bases; J trimming: 2 bases; junction bases outside the gene matches: 7. CDR3 length: 16 amino acids. CDR3 loop: CASSSPGTGSTDTQYF. For the CDR3, the DNA is TGTGCCAGCAGTTCACCCGGGACAGGGTCCACAGATACGCAGTATTTT.

The chain links TRBV7-9 to TRBJ2-5; 10 nucleotides match TRBD1. Germline loops: CDR1 SEHNR, CDR2 FQNEAQ (reference sequence). J was trimmed by 11 bases and V by 2 bases; bases with no gene match: 11. The CDR3 contains 15 residues. The CDR3 bases are TGTGCCAGCAGCTTACCGGGCCCCGGGACAGGGGAACAGTACTTC. It encodes CASSLPGPGTGEQYF.

This rearrangement joins TRBV4-2 to TRBJ1-2, with D maybe TRBD1 (6 bases). CDR3 length equals 14 residues. Germline values: CDR1 LGHNA, CDR2 YNFKEQ. The ends were cut back, 0 bases at V and 7 bases at J, with 12 bases in the middle. The CDR3 loop is CASSQDPGGGGYTF. The CDR3 DNA follows: TGTGCCAGCAGCCAAGATCCGGGAGGGGGTGGCTACACCTTC.

This chain links TRBV12-3 or TRBV12-4 with TRBJ2-1; 7 nucleotides align to TRBD2. CDR3 length: 13 residues. The trim removed 7 bases at V and 9 bases at J, leaving 9 bases unmatched. This CDR3 is CASILGGRGEQFF. The CDR3, as DNA: TGTGCCAGCATCCTTGGGGGGAGGGGTGAGCAGTTCTTC.

To note about this clone: This CDR3 is also generated by other DNA sequences in the sample. V usage is TRBV7-2 and J usage is TRBJ2-1; TRBD2 aligns across 8 bases. Trimming took 5 bases from V and 2 from J; bases not matched to a gene: 5. The CDR3 loop spans 15 amino acids. Looked up from germline, CDR1 is SGHTA and CDR2 is FQGNSA. The CDR3 reads CASSPSGGAYNEQFF. The CDR3 DNA is TGTGCCAGCAGCCCGAGCGGGGGCGCCTACAATGAGCAGTTCTTC.

V usage is TRBV2 and J usage is TRBJ2-5; a possible D gene is TRBD2 (7 bases). This CDR3 is 14 amino acids long. The V end was cut by 3 bases, the J end by 4 bases, with 12 bases between. Germline V gene sequence: CDR1 SNHLY, CDR2 FYNNEI. The CDR3 region is CASSDPGGAETQYF. Written as DNA, the CDR3 is TGTGCCAGCAGTGACCCGGGGGGCGCAGAGACCCAGTACTTC.

The rearrangement links TRBV3-1 (or the pseudogene TRBV3-2) to TRBJ2-3, with 8 bases aligning to TRBD2. The CDR3 covers 16 residues. V dropped 2 bases and J dropped 2; count of bases not matched to a gene: 6. Germline lookup yields CDR1 LGHDT and CDR2 YNNKEL (reference sequence). The chain's CDR3 is CASSQSTREDTDTQYF. The DNA for the CDR3 is TGTGCCAGCAGCCAATCAACGCGGGAGGACACAGATACGCAGTATTTT.

This chain connects TRBV2 to TRBJ2-1; 10 positions agree with TRBD2. V lost 6 bases and J lost 8; bases outside the gene matches: 13. The CDR3 loop spans 16 amino acids. Per germline, CDR1 SNHLY and CDR2 FYNNEI. CDR3 residues: CASRGMLAGANHEQFF. The CDR3 nucleotides read TGTGCCAGCAGGGGAATGCTAGCGGGAGCAAACCATGAGCAGTTCTTC. Using reference TRBV2 and TRBJ2-1 for the parts outside the CDR3, the full variable domain is EPEVTQTPSHQVTQMGQEVILRCVPISNHLYFYWYRQILGQKVEFLVSFYNNEISEKSEIFDDQFSVERPDGSNFTLKIRSTKLEDSAMYFCASRGMLAGANHEQFFGPGTRLTVL.

CDR3 amino acids: CATRMGQPNTEAFF. CDR3 DNA: TGTGCCACCAGAATGGGACAGCCGAACACTGAAGCTTTCTTT. The chain recombines TRBV24-1 with TRBJ1-1, with TRBD1 matching over 7 bases. This CDR3 comprises 14 residues. V dropped 7 bases and J dropped 1; count of bases not matched to a gene: 5. Per germline, CDR1 KGHDR and CDR2 SFDVKD.

The CDR3 nucleotides are TGTGCCAGCAGCTTAAGGGGTACAGGGTACCAAGAGACCCAGTACTTC. Its translation: CASSLRGTGYQETQYF. The chain recombines TRBV7-8 with TRBJ2-5, with a possible D match to TRBD1 (6 bases). Germline loops: CDR1 SGHVS, CDR2 FQNEAQ. V lost 2 bases to trimming and J lost 0 bases, with 13 bases between them. The CDR3 is 16 amino acids.

This clone was seen only a few times. V usage is TRBV5-6 and J usage is TRBJ1-2; no clear D. CDR3 length: 13 amino acids. CDR1 SGHDT and CDR2 YYEEEE come from the germline V gene. V was trimmed by 5 bases and J by 3 bases, leaving 11 bases between them. Written as DNA, the CDR3 is TGTGCCAGCAGTCGCGATAGATACTATGGCTACACCTTC. Translated, it gives CASSRDRYYGYTF. Drawing the rest from reference TRBV5-6 and TRBJ1-2, the complete variable domain is DAGVTQSPTHLIKTRGQQVTLRCSPKSGHDTVSWYQQALGQGPQFIFQYYEEEERQRGNFPDRFSGHQFPNYSSELNVNALLLGDSALYLCASSRDRYYGYTFGSGTRLTVV.